A selection of T cell receptor beta chains follows, all from one sample in a study of CD8+ T cells in alopecia areata. Sequencing was performed with immunoSEQ multiplex PCR; in TCRdb, only in-frame clones are kept and a portion is missing. In the table there are about 200,000 clones, around two fifths of which are singletons. The specimen was CD4+ T cells sorted from blood, collected around week 30, from a patient treated with tofacitinib. The receptors shown here come from a human donor with alopecia areata. Each CDR3 is given with its conserved first and last residue. The D gene is left open where the match is weak. A row's size may be missing; if present it is once, few, many or a size class.

j_call v_call d_call clone_size cdr3_nt cdr3_aa
TRBJ2-3 TRBV11-2 TRBD2 . TGTGCCAGCCCGACTAGCGGGGGCCTTAGCACAGATACGCAGTATTTT CASPTSGGLSTDTQYF
TRBJ1-2 TRBV29-1 . . TGCATGTCTCAGAACGCTAACTATGGCTACACCTTC CMSQNANYGYTF
TRBJ2-2 TRBV15 . . TGTGCCACCAGCAGAGGGGGGGTTCTAGCGAACACCGGGGAGCTGTTTTTT CATSRGGVLANTGELFF
TRBJ2-5 TRBV5-6 . few TGTGCCAGCGAGGGCGTTAGTGGGGAAGAGACCCAGTACTTC CASEGVSGEETQYF
TRBJ2-3 TRBV30 TRBD2 . TGTGCCTGGAGCCCGGGACTAGCATGGGATACGCAGTATTTT CAWSPGLAWDTQYF
TRBJ2-5 TRBV7-8 . . TGTGCCAGCAGCTTATCCAAAGAGACCCAGTACTTC CASSLSKETQYF
TRBJ1-4 TRBV18 . . TGTGCCAGCTCTCTAGGACCAGGAAGCCGCGGGGAAAAACTGTTTTTT CASSLGPGSRGEKLFF
TRBJ1-1 TRBV19 . . TGTGCCAGTAGTCGAGAGGACTCAAAGCGATTGGCTTTCTTT CASSREDSKRLAFF
TRBJ2-5 TRBV30 TRBD2 . TGTGCCTGGGTACTAGCGGGAGTGGGAGAGACCCAGTACTTC CAWVLAGVGETQYF
TRBJ2-6 TRBV2 . few TGTGCCAGCATTCTGGGACGCCTCTCTGGGGCCAACGTCCTGACTTTC CASILGRLSGANVLTF
TRBJ2-7 TRBV4-2 TRBD2 . TGTGCCAGCAGCCGAGCGCGCGCACGAACTAGCGGGAACTACGAGCAGTACTTC CASSRARARTSGNYEQYF
TRBJ1-2 TRBV29-1 TRBD1 few TGCAGCGCTGGACAGGCTGAATATGGCTACACCTTC CSAGQAEYGYTF
TRBJ2-3 TRBV28 . few TGTGCCAGCAGCTTGGACAGCACAGATACGCAGTATTTT CASSLDSTDTQYF
TRBJ2-1 TRBV7-9 TRBD2 . TGTGCCAGCAGCTCCAGCGGGAGTTTTTCCTACAATGAGCAGTTCTTC CASSSSGSFSYNEQFF
TRBJ2-5 TRBV18 . many TGTGCCAGCTCAGCAGGGGAGTTGGAGACCCAGTACTTC CASSAGELETQYF
TRBJ2-6 TRBV7-9 TRBD1 many TGTGCCAGCAGCCTGTACGGACAGGGAGCCGGGGCCAACGTCCTGACTTTC CASSLYGQGAGANVLTF
TRBJ2-6 TRBV11-2 . few TGTGCCAGCAGCTACTACAGCTCTGGGGCCAACGTCCTGACTTTC CASSYYSSGANVLTF
TRBJ2-7 TRBV7-3 . . TGTGCCAGCAGCCCCTTCTCGGCCCCGCTATCATTAAGCTCCTACGAGCAGTACTTC CASSPFSAPLSLSSYEQYF
TRBJ2-7 TRBV5-1 . few TGCGCCAGCAGCGCCCGGGACCCAGGGAACTACGAGCAGTACTTC CASSARDPGNYEQYF
TRBJ2-1 TRBV7-9 . few TGTGCCAGCAGCTTAGACCGTCGGGGCCTCCCGGCGGCGTACAATGAGCAGTTCTTC CASSLDRRGLPAAYNEQFF
TRBJ2-7 TRBV27 TRBD1 few TGTGCCAGCAGTTTTGGGCTGTCAAGGACAGGGGACTACGAGCAGTACTTC CASSFGLSRTGDYEQYF
TRBJ2-7 TRBV29-1 TRBD1 . TGCAGCGTTGACGGCACTGGGACAGGGGCCACCTACGAGCAGTACTTC CSVDGTGTGATYEQYF
TRBJ1-1 TRBV25-1 . . TGTGCCAGCAGTGGACTAACGGGCGCCACTGAAGCTTTCTTT CASSGLTGATEAFF
TRBJ2-7 TRBV9 . few TGTGCCAGCAGCGTAGGAGGGCTTTCCTACGAGCAGTACTTC CASSVGGLSYEQYF
TRBJ2-5 TRBV7-7 TRBD2 . TGTGCCAGCAGCCATAGCGGGGGGGCGTCAGAGACCCAGTACTTC CASSHSGGASETQYF
TRBJ2-5 TRBV6-1 . . TGTGCCAGCTCGGACACTCCTGGAACCCAAGAGACCCAGTACTTC CASSDTPGTQETQYF
TRBJ2-7 TRBV6-5 . . TGTGCCAGCAGATTTTTGAGCGGCTACTACGAGCAGTACTTC CASRFLSGYYEQYF
TRBJ1-2 TRBV25-1 . . TGTGCCAGCAGTGCCGGCAGCCCTTATGGCTACACCTTC CASSAGSPYGYTF
TRBJ1-2 TRBV14 TRBD1 . TGTGCCAGCAGCCCCGGACAGGGCTACTATGGCTACACCTTC CASSPGQGYYGYTF
TRBJ2-3 TRBV20-1 . . TGCAGTGCTGCGCGCACAGATACGCAGTATTTT CSAARTDTQYF
TRBJ1-2 TRBV29-1 . few TGCAGCGTTTACAGGGACTATGGCTACACCTTC CSVYRDYGYTF
TRBJ1-4 TRBV28 TRBD1 few TGTGCCAGCAGTCTCCTCGGACAGGGGGCTAATGAAAAACTGTTTTTT CASSLLGQGANEKLFF
TRBJ2-3 TRBV14 . . TGTGCCAGCCGGGGCCTCGGGGGAGATACGCAGTATTTT CASRGLGGDTQYF
TRBJ2-1 TRBV29-1 . few TGCAGCGTGGCTAACGTCCACTATGAGCAGTTCTTC CSVANVHYEQFF
TRBJ2-1 TRBV5-6 . . TGTGCCAGCAGCACATACAATGAGCAGTTCTTC CASSTYNEQFF
TRBJ1-2 TRBV27 TRBD1 . TGTGCCAGCAAACCACGGACAGGCCAGAGGGCGACGAACTATGGCTACACCTTC CASKPRTGQRATNYGYTF
TRBJ1-2 TRBV7-6 TRBD1 . TGTGCCAGCAGCCTAGCGCGGACAGGGGGAGGCGGCTACACCTTC CASSLARTGGGGYTF
TRBJ1-1 TRBV6-5 TRBD1 . TGTGCCAGCAGAACTGACAGGGGGCAGAACACTGAAGCTTTCTTT CASRTDRGQNTEAFF
TRBJ2-1 TRBV18 . . TGTGCCAGCTCACCACGGGAGTTTGCCTACAATGAGCAGTTCTTC CASSPREFAYNEQFF
TRBJ2-1 TRBV9 . once TGTGCCAGCAGCGTAGGGGACTTCAGCTCCTACAATGAGCAGTTCTTC CASSVGDFSSYNEQFF
TRBJ2-7 TRBV2 . . TGTGCCAGCGTGGGGCCGGGACAAGATCGCTACGAGCAGTACTTC CASVGPGQDRYEQYF
TRBJ2-7 TRBV7-8 . . TGTGCCAGCAGGCTAACCGACGAGCAGTACTTC CASRLTDEQYF
TRBJ2-7 TRBV27 . many TGTGCCAGCAGTTTCCTACCATATGGGCCCTACGAGCAGTACTTC CASSFLPYGPYEQYF
TRBJ1-2 TRBV2 . few TGTGCCAGCATTGCAGCTACGAACTATGGCTACACCTTC CASIAATNYGYTF
TRBJ2-3 TRBV7-9 . few TGTGCCAGCAGCCCCACTAGCTGGGGAGATACGCAGTATTTT CASSPTSWGDTQYF
TRBJ2-7 TRBV5-1 TRBD2 . TGCGCCAGCAGCTTGGTGGCTAGCGGGCCTTCCTACGAGCAGTACTTC CASSLVASGPSYEQYF
TRBJ1-5 TRBV7-2 . . TGTGCCAGCAGCTTAGAGGGGGTTCAGCCCCAGCATTTT CASSLEGVQPQHF
TRBJ2-1 TRBV25-1 . . TGTGCCAGCTCCAAAGAGGGGGTGGATGAGCAGTTCTTC CASSKEGVDEQFF
TRBJ1-3 TRBV9 . few TGTGCCAGCAGCGTAGTCCCAGGACAGGGAAACACCATATATTTT CASSVVPGQGNTIYF
TRBJ2-5 TRBV28 TRBD1 . TGTGCCAGCAGTTTCGCAGGGGGTCTCGAGACCCAGTACTTC CASSFAGGLETQYF
TRBJ2-3 TRBV30 TRBD2 few TGTGCCTGGAGTGTTGGCGGGGGTACAGATACGCAGTATTTT CAWSVGGGTDTQYF
TRBJ1-4 TRBV7-9 . . TGTGCCAGCAGCTTAGGGAGTTTATACGGTGAAAAACTGTTTTTT CASSLGSLYGEKLFF
TRBJ1-1 TRBV2 . . TGTGCCAGCAGTGCGACAGTTGAAGCTTTCTTT CASSATVEAFF